The 23 T cell receptor beta chains presented below share a single source sample, sequenced in a study of T cells in Graves' hyperthyroidism and ophthalmopathy. Using RNA transcripts as the source, TCR beta CDR3 regions were amplified. The HTBI primer set served for first-round RT-PCR of the TCR CDR3. MiXCR, applied by TCRdb to the multiplex PCR reads, yields one record per CDR3 protein. The sample yields about 360,000 distinct CDR3 sequences, 20% to 30% seen once. The sample consisted of blood. The receptors come from a man between 45 and 60 years old with Graves' hyperthyroidism.

Concerning this clonotype itself: This may be a read error: a much more frequent sequence differs by one nucleotide. The rearrangement uses TRBV12-3 or TRBV12-4 and TRBJ2-1, with D maybe TRBD2 (6 bases). This CDR3 has 14 amino acids. V shed 3 bases and J shed 6 bases, with 12 bases lying between them. CDR3 in DNA: TGTGCCAGCAGTTTCAAAGCGGGTCTCAATGAGCAGTTCTTC. Translating gives CASSFKAGLNEQFF.

This clonotype was seen a few times. This rearrangement joins TRBV5-1 to TRBJ2-1; D might be TRBD2 (6 bases). Germline V gives CDR1 SGHRS, CDR2 YFSETQ. There are 14 residues in the CDR3. Trimming took 0 bases from V and 8 from J, leaving 12 bases between them. CDR3 sequence: CASSLGLGGYEQFF. In DNA form, the CDR3 reads TGCGCCAGCAGCTTGGGACTAGGTGGGTATGAGCAGTTCTTC.

This clonotype was seen ten or more times. This chain links TRBV7-3 with TRBJ2-1; D unclear. Germline-derived CDR1 and CDR2 are SGHTA and FQGTGA. Deletions cut 0 bases from V and 6 bases from J, with 6 bases between. The CDR3 has 13 residues. This CDR3 is CASSLTQSNEQFF. The CDR3 DNA reads as TGTGCCAGCAGCTTAACCCAGAGCAATGAGCAGTTCTTC.

The rearrangement links TRBV10-2 to TRBJ2-2, with TRBD2 as a possible D gene (5 bases). V lost 0 bases, J lost 1 base, and 18 bases lay in between. Germline CDR1 is WSHSY and CDR2 is SAAADI. The CDR3 covers 19 residues. The CDR3 nucleotides read TGCGCCAGCAGTGAGTCGATAAGAGGAGCTAGCAAGAACACCGGGGAGCTGTTTTTT. It encodes CASSESIRGASKNTGELFF.

This clonotype was seen a handful of times. This chain links TRBV10-3 with TRBJ2-7; 11 bases agree with TRBD2. V shed 8 bases, J shed 6 bases, and the junction held 0 bases outside the gene matches. CDR3 length: 11 amino acids. Germline CDR1 and CDR2: ENHRY and SYGVKD. CDR3 DNA sequence: TGTGCCATCGGACTAGCGGGCGAGCAGTACTTC. It translates to CAIGLAGEQYF.

This chain connects TRBV7-9 to TRBJ1-3; a possible D gene is TRBD1 (6 bases). The CDR3 extends over 14 amino acids. V dropped 6 bases and J dropped 0 bases, with 9 bases sitting between them. Germline values: CDR1 SEHNR, CDR2 FQNEAQ (reference sequence). The CDR3: CASRDRSSGNTIYF. In DNA, the CDR3 is TGTGCCAGCAGAGACAGGAGCTCTGGAAACACCATATATTTT.

This clonotype was picked up many times. The chain is built from TRBV5-1 and TRBJ2-5, with D possibly TRBD2 on 6 matching bases. Trimming removed 0 bases from V and 1 base from J, with 13 bases in between. From germline, CDR1 is SGHRS and CDR2 YFSETQ. The CDR3 is made up of 16 amino acids. This chain's CDR3 is CASSLGAGSPQETQYF. For the CDR3, the DNA is TGCGCCAGCAGCTTGGGTGCCGGGAGTCCCCAAGAGACCCAGTACTTC.

In its sample, this clonotype was seen many times. The chain uses TRBV28 and TRBJ1-1; D unclear. CDR1 is MDHEN and CDR2 is SYDVKM in the germline V gene. V lost 6 bases and J 5 bases, leaving 16 bases between the germline ends. The CDR3 extends over 14 amino acids. The CDR3 loop reads CASSSPGGNTEAFF. The DNA for the CDR3 is TGTGCCAGCAGCTCCCCCGGAGGGAATACTGAAGCTTTCTTT.

This clonotype was seen ten or more times. V usage is TRBV28 and J usage is TRBJ2-1, with D possibly matching TRBD2 (5 bases). The germline V gene has CDR1 MDHEN and CDR2 SYDVKM. The CDR3 spans 17 residues. V lost 3 bases and J 5 bases, leaving 20 bases between the germline ends. CDR3 protein: CASSFRPGVPRHNEQFF. CDR3 nucleotides: TGTGCCAGCAGTTTTCGGCCCGGGGTACCTAGGCACAATGAGCAGTTCTTC.

The sample holds a few counts of this clonotype. The genes are TRBV18 and TRBJ2-7; D is possibly TRBD1 (6 bases). Trimming took off 3 bases at V and 1 base at J, with 7 bases between the two ends. Germline V CDR1 and CDR2: KGHSH, LQKENI. CDR3 length: 13 residues. CDR3 coding DNA: TGTGCCAGCTCACCGGGGGCGTCCTACGAGCAGTACTTC. This codes for CASSPGASYEQYF.

This clonotype showed up just a few times. J is TRBJ2-1 and V is TRBV24-1; 7 positions agree with TRBD2. CDR1 and CDR2 from the germline V gene are KGHDR and SFDVKD. With V trimmed by 1 base and J by 9 bases, 8 bases remained unmatched. This CDR3 region has 15 residues. DNA for the CDR3: TGTGCCACCAGTGATTTAAGTGGGAGGGGCGCTGAGCAGTTCTTC. This translates into CATSDLSGRGAEQFF.

This clonotype was observed a few times. The chain couples TRBV5-1 to TRBJ2-5, with unresolved D. V was pared by 5 bases and J by 2 bases, with 16 bases between. This CDR3 is built from 15 residues. CDR1 SGHRS and CDR2 YFSETQ come from the germline V gene. The CDR3 DNA is TGCGCCAGCAGACAGAACCGGCTTCAACAAGAGACCCAGTACTTC. Amino acids: CASRQNRLQQETQYF.

The genes are TRBV5-1 and TRBJ1-6; 11 bases match TRBD1. The CDR3 consists of 15 residues. V shed 4 bases and J 8 bases; nucleotides not matched to a gene: 5. Germline loops: CDR1 SGHRS, CDR2 YFSETQ. CDR3 residues: CASSPDRGLDSPLHF. In DNA, the CDR3 is TGCGCCAGCAGCCCGGACAGGGGGCTTGATTCACCCCTCCACTTT.

As regards this clonotype: One end of the junction varies from germline; a read error may be responsible. The gene calls are TRBV27 and TRBJ2-7, with 7 bases aligning to TRBD1. The CDR3 totals 16 residues. Looked up from germline, CDR1 is MNHEY and CDR2 is SMNVEV (reference sequence). CDR3 loop: CANSPTPGQTLREQYF. CDR3 sequence (DNA): TGTGCCAACAGTCCAACCCCGGGACAGACCCTCCGGGAGCAGTACTTC.

The rearrangement joins TRBV28 to TRBJ1-2; tentatively, D is TRBD1 (5 bases). CDR1 is MDHEN and CDR2 is SYDVKM in the germline V gene. Trimming shortened V by 5 bases and J by 12 bases, and 19 bases separated the two germline ends. This CDR3 region has 13 residues. CDR3 residues: CASSRQGIRFDTF. As DNA, the CDR3 is TGTGCCAGCAGTCGGCAGGGAATACGCTTTGACACCTTC.

V and J are TRBV28 and TRBJ2-5, with 7 nucleotides matching TRBD2. V lost 3 bases and J lost 5; bases outside the gene matches: 6. This CDR3 region has 14 residues. Germline V lookup: CDR1 MDHEN, CDR2 SYDVKM. The CDR3 reads CASSFLGGWETQYF. The CDR3 DNA is TGTGCCAGCAGTTTCCTGGGGGGGTGGGAGACCCAGTACTTC.

The chain has TRBV20-1 and TRBJ1-1, with D unresolved. In germline, CDR1 is DFQATT, CDR2 SNEGSKA (reference sequence). V shed 3 bases and J shed 0 bases, with 23 bases lying between them. The CDR3 is 18 residues long. DNA of the CDR3: TGCAGTGCTAGTGGATTCATACGGGGAGTGAGGATGAACACTGAAGCTTTCTTT. Encoded protein: CSASGFIRGVRMNTEAFF.

The V call is TRBV19, the J call TRBJ1-5; 7 positions match TRBD1. V was clipped by 4 bases and J by 2 bases; unmatched bases: 8. Germline V gene lookup returns CDR1 LNHDA and CDR2 SQIVND (reference sequence). The CDR3 has 16 amino acids. The CDR3, as DNA: TGTGCCAGTAGTACCCGTCAGGGGGTGGGCAATCAGCCCCAGCATTTT. Protein product: CASSTRQGVGNQPQHF.

The gene calls are TRBV29-1 and TRBJ2-7; 7 bases map to TRBD1. V lost 4 bases and J lost 4; bases outside the gene matches: 4. Germline CDR1 is SQVTM and CDR2 is ANQGSEA. CDR3 length equals 12 residues. DNA of the CDR3: TGCAGCGTTGGCCAGGGGGTTTACGAGCAGTACTTC. Translation gives CSVGQGVYEQYF.

V is TRBV6-1 and J is TRBJ1-4; TRBD1 matches at 7 bases. The CDR3 loop spans 13 amino acids. V shed 0 bases and J 10 bases; nucleotides not matched to a gene: 2. Germline V gene sequence: CDR1 MNHNS, CDR2 SASEGT. This chain's CDR3 is CASSEAQGVKLFF. DNA of the CDR3: TGTGCCAGCAGTGAAGCTCAGGGGGTAAAACTGTTTTTT.

This clonotype was seen a few times. The chain uses TRBV6-1 and TRBJ2-5; TRBD2 matches at 9 bases. CDR3 length: 16 amino acids. The V gene's germline CDR1 is MNHNS and CDR2 SASEGT. With 0 bases clipped from V and 4 bases from J, the junction kept 6 bases outside the gene matches. The CDR3 region has the DNA TGTGCCAGCAGTGAAGCGATAGCGGGAGCGGGAGAGACCCAGTACTTC. Protein product: CASSEAIAGAGETQYF.

The table lists this clonotype with many counts. The chain combines TRBV28 with TRBJ2-7, with 7 bases matching TRBD1. The V segment lost 5 bases and the J segment 5 bases; nucleotides outside the gene matches: 9. This CDR3 contains 14 residues. From germline, CDR1 is MDHEN and CDR2 SYDVKM. Written as DNA, the CDR3 is TGTGCCAGCAGTCCTGGCGACAGGGTCCACGAGCAGTACTTC. Its translation: CASSPGDRVHEQYF.

V and J are TRBV29-1 and TRBJ1-2; maybe TRBD1 (5 bases). V lost 7 bases and J 4 bases, leaving 10 bases between the germline ends. Germline CDR1 SQVTM, CDR2 ANQGSEA. There are 11 residues in the CDR3. The CDR3 protein is CSAQGTYGYTF. As DNA, the CDR3 is TGCAGCGCCCAGGGAACCTATGGCTACACCTTC. The whole variable domain, remainder taken from reference TRBV29-1 and TRBJ1-2, is SAVISQKPSRDICQRGTSLTIQCQVDSQVTMMFWYRQQPGQSLTLIATANQGSEATYESGFVIDKFPISRPNLTFSTLTVSNMSPEDSSIYLCSAQGTYGYTFGSGTRLTVV.